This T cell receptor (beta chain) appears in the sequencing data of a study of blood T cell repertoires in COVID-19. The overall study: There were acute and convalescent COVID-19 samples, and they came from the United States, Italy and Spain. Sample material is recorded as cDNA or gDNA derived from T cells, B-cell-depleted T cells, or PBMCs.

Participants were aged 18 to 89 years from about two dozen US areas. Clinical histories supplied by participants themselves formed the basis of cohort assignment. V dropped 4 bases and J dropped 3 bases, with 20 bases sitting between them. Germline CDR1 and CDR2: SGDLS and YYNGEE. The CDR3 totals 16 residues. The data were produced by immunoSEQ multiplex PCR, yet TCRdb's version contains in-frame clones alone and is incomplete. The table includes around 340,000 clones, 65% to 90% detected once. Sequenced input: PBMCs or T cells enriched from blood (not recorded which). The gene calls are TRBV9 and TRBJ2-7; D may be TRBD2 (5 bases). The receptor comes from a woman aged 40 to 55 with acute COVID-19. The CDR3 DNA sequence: TGTGCCAGCAGCTACAAACCTAGCAGCGATTTCTACGAGCAGTACTTC. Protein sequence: CASSYKPSSDFYEQYF.